This T cell receptor (beta chain) is drawn from a study of blood T cell repertoires in COVID-19. At the level of the study: PBMCs, B-cell-depleted T cells, or T cells provided the cDNA or gDNA that made up the material.

Clones were read by immunoSEQ multiplex PCR, and TCRdb kept only the in-frame ones, dropping some. This repertoire shows around 240,000 clones, over 80% found once; its top ten account for around 1.3%. V was pared by 0 bases and J by 9 bases, with 14 bases between. The CDR3 extends over 14 amino acids. The germline V gene has CDR1 SGHAT and CDR2 FQNNGV. The chain couples TRBV11-2 to TRBJ1-1; perhaps TRBD1 as D (5 bases). The sequenced material came from PBMCs or T cells enriched from blood (not recorded which). This clonotype was obtained from a human donor in a cohort exposed to, infected with or recovered from COVID-19 (not recorded which). The donor label of this sample is uncertain. CDR3 sequence: CASSLEAGQRKAFF. CDR3 bases: TGTGCCAGCAGCTTAGAGGCAGGGCAAAGGAAAGCTTTCTTT.